The next 29 T cell receptor beta chains were all read from a single sample in a study of cytomegalovirus exposure and HLA in healthy donors. Primers for the PCR totalled 60 Vbeta and 13 Jbeta. TCRdb's copy holds only in-frame clones and misses some; the assay was immunoSEQ multiplex PCR. The table lists more than 150,000 clones, roughly 80% of them singletons. Sequenced: PBMCs. The receptors stem from a man aged 35 to 55 in good health and CMV-seropositive.

The rearrangement links TRBV2 to TRBJ2-5; D is perhaps TRBD1 (5 bases). Trimming stripped 1 base from V and 11 bases from J, with 14 bases between. The length of the CDR3 is 13 residues. The germline V gene has CDR1 SNHLY and CDR2 FYNNEI. The CDR3 DNA is TGTGCCAGCAGTGAAGTGACAGTGGTGGAGCAGTACTTC. Translated, it gives CASSEVTVVEQYF.

This chain joins TRBV19 and TRBJ2-1; 12 bases line up with TRBD2. CDR1 and CDR2 from the germline V gene are LNHDA and SQIVND (reference sequence). J lost 0 bases, V lost 7 bases, and 19 bases had no gene match. The CDR3 covers 21 residues. The CDR3 here is CASTGHLRGLAGSYSYNEQFF. As DNA, the CDR3 is TGTGCCAGTACGGGCCACCTTCGCGGACTAGCGGGGTCCTACTCCTACAATGAGCAGTTCTTC.

Notes on this clone: The same CDR3 arises from other DNA sequences in this sample as well. The genes are TRBV18 and TRBJ1-5; 7 nucleotides line up with TRBD1. After removal of 2 bases from V and 0 bases from J, the junction contained 1 base not matched to a gene. CDR1 and CDR2 (germline): KGHSH, LQKENI. The CDR3 covers 15 residues. In DNA, the CDR3 is TGTGCCAGCTCACCAAGGGGGCTTAGCAATCAGCCCCAGCATTTT. Encoded protein: CASSPRGLSNQPQHF. Looking up the rest from reference TRBV18 and TRBJ1-5 gives the full variable domain: NAGVMQNPRHLVRRRGQEARLRCSPMKGHSHVYWYRQLPEEGLKFMVYLQKENIIDESGMPKERFSAEFPKEGPSILRIQQVVRGDSAAYFCASSPRGLSNQPQHFGDGTRLSIL.

This chain connects TRBV5-1 to TRBJ2-7, with TRBD2 matching over 7 bases. CDR3 length equals 15 residues. The V segment lost 0 bases and the J segment 3 bases; nucleotides outside the gene matches: 6. CDR1 is SGHRS, CDR2 YFSETQ, per germline. CDR3 in amino acids: CASSLAGGGVYEQYF. In nucleotides, the CDR3 is TGCGCCAGCAGCTTGGCGGGAGGCGGCGTCTACGAGCAGTACTTC.

This chain uses TRBV30 with TRBJ2-5; D gene uncertain. The DNA matches TRBJ2-7 better at its end, which makes the J call doubtful. The CDR3 consists of 12 residues. CDR1 is GTSNPN, CDR2 SVGIG, per germline (reference sequence). The CDR3 spells CACSLGLYEQYF. CDR3 bases: TGTGCCTGTTCCCTCGGGTTGTACGAGCAGTACTTC.

The chain employs TRBV19 and TRBJ1-4; 7 nucleotides align to TRBD1. V was clipped by 4 bases and J by 6 bases; unmatched bases: 8. The CDR3 covers 15 residues. Germline CDR1 reads LNHDA; CDR2 reads SQIVND (reference sequence). DNA of the CDR3: TGTGCCAGTAGTACCACACAGGGGATGGATGAAAAACTGTTTTTT. It translates to CASSTTQGMDEKLFF.

The J gene is TRBJ2-7, the V gene TRBV19, with D unclear. The CDR3 is 13 residues long. Germline loops: CDR1 LNHDA, CDR2 SQIVND (reference sequence). The ends were cut back, 6 bases at V and 2 bases at J, with 11 bases in the middle. The CDR3, as DNA: TGTGCCAGTAGCCGTGGGCAGCCCTACGAGCAGTACTTC. Translating it yields CASSRGQPYEQYF. Looking up the rest from reference TRBV19 and TRBJ2-7 gives the full variable domain: DGGITQSPKYLFRKEGQNVTLSCEQNLNHDAMYWYRQDPGQGLRLIYYSQIVNDFQKGDIAEGYSVSREKKESFPLTVTSAQKNPTAFYLCASSRGQPYEQYFGPGTRLTVT.

The chain combines TRBV7-6 with TRBJ2-7; TRBD1 aligns across 9 bases. Germline trimming cut 5 bases from V and 6 bases from J; bases unmatched to any gene: 11. Germline V gene sequence: CDR1 SGHVS, CDR2 FNYEAQ. The CDR3 length is 15 residues. In DNA, the CDR3 is TGTGCCAGCAGCCTAGTCGTTGACAGGGGGGGCGAGCAGTACTTC. It codes for CASSLVVDRGGEQYF.

V gene TRBV18 combines with J gene TRBJ1-1, with 7 bases aligning to TRBD1. V lost 4 bases and J lost 6; bases outside the gene matches: 5. CDR1 is KGHSH, CDR2 LQKENI, per germline. CDR3 length: 13 residues. CDR3 amino acids: CASSLSQGAEAFF. The CDR3 nucleotides are TGTGCCAGCTCACTATCCCAGGGGGCTGAAGCTTTCTTT. The entire variable domain, with the rest obtained from reference TRBV18 and TRBJ1-1, is as follows: NAGVMQNPRHLVRRRGQEARLRCSPMKGHSHVYWYRQLPEEGLKFMVYLQKENIIDESGMPKERFSAEFPKEGPSILRIQQVVRGDSAAYFCASSLSQGAEAFFGQGTRLTVV.

The rearrangement joins TRBV6-5 to TRBJ2-3; tentative D call: TRBD2 (6 bases). Germline CDR1 reads MNHEY; CDR2 reads SVGAGI. V lost 0 bases and J 3 bases, leaving 7 bases between the germline ends. This CDR3 is 14 amino acids long. The CDR3: CASSYSLATDTQYF. CDR3 DNA sequence: TGTGCCAGCAGTTACTCGCTAGCGACAGATACGCAGTATTTT.

In DNA form, the CDR3 reads TGTGCCAGTAGTACGACTAGCGGGGACTCCTACAATGAGCAGTTCTTC. Encoded protein: CASSTTSGDSYNEQFF. The chain links TRBV19 to TRBJ2-1; 11 nucleotides agree with TRBD2. This CDR3 spans 16 amino acids. V gave up 4 bases and J gave up 0 bases; unmatched junction bases: 2. Germline assignment: CDR1 LNHDA and CDR2 SQIVND (reference sequence).

The V call is TRBV14, the J call TRBJ1-1, with D unresolved. The CDR3 length is 17 residues. The germline gives CDR1 SGHDN, CDR2 FVKESK. Trimming pared 7 bases from V and 4 bases from J, leaving 25 bases between. The DNA of the CDR3 is TGTGCCAGCAACCCGGAGGCAGTGGCCCTCCTGGGCACTGAAGCTTTCTTT. Translating it yields CASNPEAVALLGTEAFF.

The chain couples TRBV7-2 to TRBJ1-5; no reliable D call. Germline loops: CDR1 SGHTA, CDR2 FQGNSA. Trimming cost V 5 bases and J 0 bases, with 8 bases left between them. The CDR3 loop spans 14 amino acids. CDR3 nucleotide sequence: TGTGCCAGCAGCGGAGAATATAGCAATCAGCCCCAGCATTTT. Protein sequence: CASSGEYSNQPQHF.

The genes are TRBV29-1 and TRBJ2-3; 9 nucleotides match TRBD2. V shed 3 bases, J shed 0 bases, and the junction held 7 bases outside the gene matches. In germline, CDR1 is SQVTM, CDR2 ANQGSEA. The CDR3 has 16 amino acids. CDR3 nucleotides: TGCAGCGTTGAGGGTAGCGGGGGCCTTAGCACAGATACGCAGTATTTT. As protein: CSVEGSGGLSTDTQYF.

The chain combines TRBV7-9 with TRBJ2-7, with D possibly TRBD2 on 6 matching bases. The CDR3 runs 13 residues. From germline, CDR1 is SEHNR and CDR2 FQNEAQ (reference sequence). CDR3 amino acids: CAAGTDPSYEQYF. The CDR3 DNA sequence: TGTGCAGCCGGGACTGATCCTTCCTACGAGCAGTACTTC.

V and J are TRBV6-6 and TRBJ2-1, with D uncertain. The V end was cut by 5 bases, the J end by 9 bases, with 11 bases between. The V gene's germline CDR1 is MNHNY and CDR2 SVGAGI (reference sequence). This CDR3 region has 12 residues. In nucleotides, the CDR3 is TGTGCCAGCAGTGCCACAGTAGTTGAGCAGTTCTTC. It specifies CASSATVVEQFF.

This sequence joins TRBV28 and TRBJ2-5; no firm D call. The J call may be incorrect, as the DNA end agrees better with TRBJ2-7. The V gene's germline CDR1 is MDHEN and CDR2 SYDVKM. CDR3 length: 11 amino acids. CDR3: CASSPSLEQYF. For the CDR3, the DNA is TGTGCCAGCAGTCCCTCACTCGAGCAGTACTTC.

This clone was observed a few times. The V gene is TRBV7-8, the J gene TRBJ2-7, with D tentatively TRBD2 (6 bases). Germline V gene data show CDR1 as SGHVS and CDR2 as FQNEAQ. The CDR3 runs to 15 residues. V lost 5 bases, J lost 1 base, and 15 bases lay in between. In DNA form, the CDR3 reads TGTGCCAGCAGCCACCAGGCCGGGGGTTCCTACGAGCAGTACTTC. It specifies CASSHQAGGSYEQYF.

V gene TRBV7-8 combines with J gene TRBJ1-4; TRBD1 matches at 9 bases. The CDR3 runs to 15 residues. The V gene end was trimmed by 4 bases and the J gene end by 7 bases; junction bases not matched to a gene: 7. CDR1 is SGHVS and CDR2 is FQNEAQ in the germline V gene. The DNA for the CDR3 is TGTGCCAGCAGCTCCACCGGGACAGGGATTGAAAAACTGTTTTTT. Amino acid sequence: CASSSTGTGIEKLFF.

V is TRBV27 and J is TRBJ1-2; a possible D gene is TRBD1 (6 bases). The CDR3 spans 13 residues. V lost 2 bases and J 7 bases, leaving 11 bases between the germline ends. CDR1 is MNHEY and CDR2 is SMNVEV in the germline V gene (reference sequence). This chain's CDR3 is CASSLTGLSGYTF. CDR3 in DNA: TGTGCCAGCAGTTTAACAGGGTTATCTGGCTACACCTTC.

The rearrangement joins TRBV2 to TRBJ1-1; 8 nucleotides align to TRBD1. The CDR3 consists of 14 residues. J gave up 0 bases and V 5 bases, and 2 bases lay outside the gene matches. Germline V gene sequence: CDR1 SNHLY, CDR2 FYNNEI. The CDR3 spells CASSKTGVNTEAFF. DNA for the CDR3: TGTGCCAGCAGTAAGACAGGGGTGAACACTGAAGCTTTCTTT.

The V and J genes are TRBV29-1 and TRBJ2-1, with D possibly being TRBD2 (6 bases). Between the trimmed V and J ends, which lost 8 bases and 8 bases, there was a span of 22 bases. Looked up from germline, CDR1 is SQVTM and CDR2 is ANQGSEA. The CDR3 spans 14 residues. CDR3 sequence (DNA): TGCAGCCTCCAGCGGGTGCTACTCGTTGATGAGCAGTTCTTC. Its protein is CSLQRVLLVDEQFF.

The chain has TRBV7-6 and TRBJ2-7, with 8 bases matching TRBD2. V lost 7 bases to trimming and J lost 5 bases; unmatched junction nucleotides: 7. CDR3 length equals 13 residues. The V gene's germline CDR1 is SGHVS and CDR2 FNYEAQ. The CDR3 DNA is TGTGCCAGCATCTCCAGCGGGGGTAACGAGCAGTACTTC. Protein sequence: CASISSGGNEQYF.

This chain joins TRBV19 and TRBJ1-6; D remains ambiguous. There are 13 residues in the CDR3. CDR1 is LNHDA and CDR2 is SQIVND in the germline V gene (reference sequence). Trimming pared 2 bases from V and 7 bases from J, leaving 6 bases between. The CDR3 loop is CASSINRNSPLHF. Written as DNA, the CDR3 is TGTGCCAGTAGTATAAACAGAAATTCACCCCTCCACTTT.

The V gene is TRBV7-8, the J gene TRBJ2-5, with 10 nucleotides matching TRBD2. V was pared by 2 bases and J by 5 bases, with 5 bases of the junction left unmatched. From germline, CDR1 is SGHVS and CDR2 FQNEAQ. The CDR3 extends over 15 amino acids. The DNA for the CDR3 is TGTGCCAGCAGCTTAAGAGCGGGGGGGCGGGAGACCCAGTACTTC. It encodes CASSLRAGGRETQYF.

The chain links TRBV30 to TRBJ1-5, with D unclear. V dropped 2 bases and J dropped 4 bases, with 12 bases sitting between them. The CDR3 runs 14 residues. Germline V gene lookup returns CDR1 GTSNPN and CDR2 SVGIG (reference sequence). Here the CDR3 reads CAWSLPGGNQPQHF. The CDR3 coding sequence is TGTGCCTGGAGTCTCCCCGGCGGGAATCAGCCCCAGCATTTT.

This chain connects TRBV5-6 to TRBJ2-1; perhaps TRBD2 as D (6 bases). V lost 3 bases to trimming and J lost 2 bases, with 9 bases between them. CDR1 SGHDT and CDR2 YYEEEE come from the germline V gene. This CDR3 has 14 amino acids. CDR3 sequence reads: CASSSGLTYNEQFF. CDR3 in DNA: TGTGCCAGCAGCTCGGGACTCACCTACAATGAGCAGTTCTTC.

This clone turned up a few times. V gene TRBV11-2 combines with J gene TRBJ2-2; unclear D gene. This CDR3 contains 14 residues. Per germline, CDR1 SGHAT and CDR2 FQNNGV. V was trimmed by 1 base and J by 4 bases, leaving 7 bases between them. The CDR3 DNA follows: TGTGCCAGCAGCTTAGTTCACAGCACCGGGGAGCTGTTTTTT. This sequence encodes CASSLVHSTGELFF.

The rearrangement uses TRBV5-4 and TRBJ2-2, with 7 nucleotides matching TRBD1. V shed 3 bases and J 0 bases; nucleotides not matched to a gene: 5. The CDR3 is 16 amino acids. Germline V gives CDR1 SGHNT, CDR2 YYREEE (reference sequence). CDR3: CASSSIDRANTGELFF. DNA for the CDR3: TGTGCCAGCAGCTCTATAGACAGGGCGAACACCGGGGAGCTGTTTTTT.